This TCR beta chain was retrieved from a study of blood T cell repertoires in COVID-19. Repertoires were generated with immunoSEQ multiplex PCR, while TCRdb's copy carries only in-frame clones and drops some. Here the sample spans around 140,000 clones, roughly 80% being singletons. Germline V gene data show CDR1 as LGHNA and CDR2 as YSLEER. This CDR3 is built from 17 residues. After removal of 3 bases from V and 8 bases from J, the junction contained 12 bases not matched to a gene. The rearrangement joins TRBV4-3 to TRBJ1-4; 10 bases line up with TRBD1. Sequences were obtained from peripheral blood. The receptor comes from a woman aged 45 to 65 with active or convalescent COVID-19. The CDR3 nucleotides read TGCGCCAGCAGCCACTTCCTAACCGGGACAGGGGAAGAAAAACTGTTTTTT. Its translation is CASSHFLTGTGEEKLFF.